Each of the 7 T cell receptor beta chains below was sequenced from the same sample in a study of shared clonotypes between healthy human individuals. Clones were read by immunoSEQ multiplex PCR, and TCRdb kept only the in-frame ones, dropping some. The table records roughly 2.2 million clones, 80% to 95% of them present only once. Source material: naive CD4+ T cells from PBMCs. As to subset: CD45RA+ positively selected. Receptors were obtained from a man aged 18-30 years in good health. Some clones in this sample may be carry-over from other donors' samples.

The CDR3 DNA reads as TGCAGTGCTAGAGACAGGCGGACGCAGTATTTT. This translates into CSARDRRTQYF. The chain combines TRBV20-1 with TRBJ2-3; the D is unclear. CDR3 length equals 11 residues. CDR1 and CDR2 from the germline V gene are DFQATT and SNEGSKA (reference sequence). Trimming cost V 0 bases and J 9 bases, with 7 bases left between them.

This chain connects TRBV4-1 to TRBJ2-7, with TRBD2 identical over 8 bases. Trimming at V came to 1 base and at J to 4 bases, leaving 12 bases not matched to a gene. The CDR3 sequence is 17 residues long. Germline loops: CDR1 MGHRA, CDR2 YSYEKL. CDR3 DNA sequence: TGCGCCAGCAGCCAAGTGGTCGGGAGGGGCACTCTGTACGAGCAGTACTTC. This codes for CASSQVVGRGTLYEQYF.

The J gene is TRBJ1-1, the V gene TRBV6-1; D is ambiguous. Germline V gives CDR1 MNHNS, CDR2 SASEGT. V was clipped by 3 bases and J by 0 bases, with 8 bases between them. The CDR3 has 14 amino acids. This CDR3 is CASSDRLMNTEAFF. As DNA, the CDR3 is TGTGCCAGCAGTGACAGGCTAATGAACACTGAAGCTTTCTTT.

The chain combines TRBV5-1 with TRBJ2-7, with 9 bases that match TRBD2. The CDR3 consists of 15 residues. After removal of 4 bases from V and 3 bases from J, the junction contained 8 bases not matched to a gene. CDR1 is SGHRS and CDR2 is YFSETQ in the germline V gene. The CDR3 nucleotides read TGCGCCAGCAGCCAGGGACTAGCCAAGCTCTACGAGCAGTACTTC. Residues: CASSQGLAKLYEQYF.

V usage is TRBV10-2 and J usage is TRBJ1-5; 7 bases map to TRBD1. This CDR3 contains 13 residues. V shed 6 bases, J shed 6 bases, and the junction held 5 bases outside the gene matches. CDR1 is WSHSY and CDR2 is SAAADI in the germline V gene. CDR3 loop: CASRVGQRQPQHF. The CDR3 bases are TGCGCCAGCAGAGTGGGACAGCGTCAGCCCCAGCATTTT.

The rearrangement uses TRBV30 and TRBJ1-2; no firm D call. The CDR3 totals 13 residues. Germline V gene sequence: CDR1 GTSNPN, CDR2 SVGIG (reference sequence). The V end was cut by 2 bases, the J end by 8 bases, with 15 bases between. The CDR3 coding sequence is TGTGCCTGGAGTTTACGGGGATTGAGGGGCTACACCTTC. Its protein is CAWSLRGLRGYTF.

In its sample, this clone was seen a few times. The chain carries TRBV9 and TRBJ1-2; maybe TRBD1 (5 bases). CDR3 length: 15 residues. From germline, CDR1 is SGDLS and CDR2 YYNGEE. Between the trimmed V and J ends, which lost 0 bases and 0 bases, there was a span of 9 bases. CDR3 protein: CASSVGQGANYGYTF. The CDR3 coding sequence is TGTGCCAGCAGCGTAGGGCAGGGAGCTAACTATGGCTACACCTTC.